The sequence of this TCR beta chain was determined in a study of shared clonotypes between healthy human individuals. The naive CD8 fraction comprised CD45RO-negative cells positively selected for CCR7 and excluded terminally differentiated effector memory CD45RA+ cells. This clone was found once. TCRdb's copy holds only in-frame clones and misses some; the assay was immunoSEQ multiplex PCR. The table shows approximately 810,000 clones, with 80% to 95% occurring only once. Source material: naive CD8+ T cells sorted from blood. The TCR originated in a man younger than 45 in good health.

CDR3 region: CASSFYRGNTYEQYF. The CDR3 nucleotides are TGTGCCAGCAGTTTCTACAGGGGTAACACCTACGAGCAGTACTTC. The chain combines TRBV28 with TRBJ2-7, with 7 bases identical to TRBD1. V lost 3 bases to trimming and J lost 2 bases; unmatched junction nucleotides: 7. Per germline, CDR1 MDHEN and CDR2 SYDVKM. The CDR3 sequence is 15 residues long.